This TCR beta chain stems from a study of T cell responses to AZD1222 COVID-19 vaccine. On this clone itself: The antigen remains unidentified.

Study outcomes and limitations: Epitopes outside B.1.351 and B.1.1.7 mutated regions reportedly drew nearly half of spike TCRs.

CDR1 is MDHEN and CDR2 is SYDVKM in the germline V gene. With 6 bases clipped from V and 7 bases from J, the junction kept 7 bases outside the gene matches. This CDR3 contains 13 residues. Here immunoSEQ multiplex PCR was the method, and the copy in TCRdb shows in-frame clones only, minus some. Here the sample spans over 100,000 clones, 93% being singletons. This sequence was found in an adult in good health. The material was peripheral blood, obtained on day 0 of AZD1222 vaccination. The V and J genes are TRBV28 and TRBJ2-7; TRBD1 agrees at 9 bases. CDR3 region: CASSWTGVREQYF. Here the CDR3 DNA reads TGTGCCAGCAGCTGGACAGGGGTGAGGGAGCAGTACTTC. Complete variable domain (other parts from reference TRBV28 and TRBJ2-7): DVKVTQSSRYLVKRTGEKVFLECVQDMDHENMFWYRQDPGLGLRLIYFSYDVKMKEKGDIPEGYSVSREKKERFSLILESASTNQTSMYLCASSWTGVREQYFGPGTRLTVT.